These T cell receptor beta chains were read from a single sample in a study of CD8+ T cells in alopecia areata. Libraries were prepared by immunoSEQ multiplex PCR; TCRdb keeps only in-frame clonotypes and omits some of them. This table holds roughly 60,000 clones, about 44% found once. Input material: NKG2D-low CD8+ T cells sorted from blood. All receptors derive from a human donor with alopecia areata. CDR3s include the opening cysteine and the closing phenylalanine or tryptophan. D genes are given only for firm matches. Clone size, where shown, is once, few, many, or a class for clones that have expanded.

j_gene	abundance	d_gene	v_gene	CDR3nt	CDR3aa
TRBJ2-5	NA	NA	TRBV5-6	TGTGCCAGCAGCTTGGGCCTAGCGATAGAGACCCAGTACTTC	CASSLGLAIETQYF
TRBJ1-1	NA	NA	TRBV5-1	TGCGCCAGCAGCTTAGGCAGGGGATGGGAAGCTTTCTTT	CASSLGRGWEAFF
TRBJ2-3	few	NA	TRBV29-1	TGCAGCGTCCAGGGGGGGTTAGCGGGTCCCCGCACAGATACGCAGTATTTT	CSVQGGLAGPRTDTQYF
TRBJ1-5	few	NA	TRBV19	TGTGCCAGTAGTATAGATCAAGGGGCAGGGCCTTGGCCCCAGCATTTT	CASSIDQGAGPWPQHF
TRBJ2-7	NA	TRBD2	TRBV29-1	TGCAGCGCTCAAGGGCGGGGGAGCGAGCAGTACTTC	CSAQGRGSEQYF
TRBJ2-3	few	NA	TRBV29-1	TGCAGCGTTGATGGGCTGACTACAGATACGCAGTATTTT	CSVDGLTTDTQYF
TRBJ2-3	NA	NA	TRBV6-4	TGTGCCAGCAGGGAGGGGGGCACAGATACGCAGTATTTT	CASREGGTDTQYF
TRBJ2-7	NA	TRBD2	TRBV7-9	TGTGCCAGCAGCATGACTAGCGGGACGGGTGAGCAGTACTTC	CASSMTSGTGEQYF
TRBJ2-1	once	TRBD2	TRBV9	TGTGCCAGCAGCCTGGAAGGGACTAGCGGGGGGAATCACAATGAGCAGTTCTTC	CASSLEGTSGGNHNEQFF
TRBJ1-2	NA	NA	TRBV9	TGTGCCAGCAGCGTAGGCAGGGCACACTATGGCTACACCTTC	CASSVGRAHYGYTF
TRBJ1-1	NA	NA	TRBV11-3	TGTGCCAGCAGGCTGAAAACTGAAGCTTTCTTT	CASRLKTEAFF
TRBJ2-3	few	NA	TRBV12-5	TGTGCTAGTGGTCCCCCAAGCACAGATACGCAGTATTTT	CASGPPSTDTQYF
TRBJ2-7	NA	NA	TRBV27	TGTGCCAGCAGTTATTCCTCGACAAGGGTCGAGCAGTACTTC	CASSYSSTRVEQYF
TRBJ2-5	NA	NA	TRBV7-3	TGTGCCAGCAGCTTAAACCCACAGGAGACCCAGTACTTC	CASSLNPQETQYF
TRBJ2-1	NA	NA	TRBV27	TGTGCCAGCAGTTCCGGCGGTTCCTACAATGAGCAGTTCTTC	CASSSGGSYNEQFF
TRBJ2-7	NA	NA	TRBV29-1	TGCAGCGTTAGAGAGGACAAATACGAGCAGTACTTC	CSVREDKYEQYF
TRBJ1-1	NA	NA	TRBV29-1	TGCAGCGGGAGGGGACCGGACACTGAAGCTTTCTTT	CSGRGPDTEAFF
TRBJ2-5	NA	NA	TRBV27	TGTGCCAGCAGTTCGGGGACAAACCCTCAAGAGACCCAGTACTTC	CASSSGTNPQETQYF
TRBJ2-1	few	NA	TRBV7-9	TGTGCCAGCACAGAAGGTGGGAATGAGCAGTTCTTC	CASTEGGNEQFF
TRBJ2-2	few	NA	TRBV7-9	TGTGCCAGCAGACCATCCGACGGGGAGCTGTTTTTT	CASRPSDGELFF
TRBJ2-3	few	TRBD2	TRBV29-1	TGCAGCGTTGAAGAATGGACTAGCGGATCCACAGATACGCAGTATTTT	CSVEEWTSGSTDTQYF
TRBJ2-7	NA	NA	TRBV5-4	TGTGCCAGCAGCAGGGGGGACAGATCCTACGAGCAGTACTTC	CASSRGDRSYEQYF
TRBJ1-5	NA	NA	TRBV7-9	TGTGCCAGCAGCTTAGTCGGCCTCAATCAGCCCCAGCATTTT	CASSLVGLNQPQHF
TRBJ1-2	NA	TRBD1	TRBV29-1	TGCAGCGCTGACAGGGACTATGGCTACACCTTC	CSADRDYGYTF
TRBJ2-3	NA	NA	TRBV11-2	TGTGCCAGCAGCTCCGGGGACCCCATACAGCAGTATTTT	CASSSGDPIQQYF
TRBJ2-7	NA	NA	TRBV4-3	TGCGCCAGCAGCACCCGGGACATGAACGACGAGCAGTACTTC	CASSTRDMNDEQYF
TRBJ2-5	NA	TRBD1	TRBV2	TGTGCCAGCAGCGCGGACAGGGTAGTTGGGGAGACCCAGTACTTC	CASSADRVVGETQYF
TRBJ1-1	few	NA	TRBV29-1	TGCAGCGTTAGTAGAGTAGGGTCCAACACTGAAGCTTTCTTT	CSVSRVGSNTEAFF
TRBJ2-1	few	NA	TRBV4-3	TGCGCCAGCAGCCAAGGACGGCCGCTTGATGAGCAGTTCTTC	CASSQGRPLDEQFF
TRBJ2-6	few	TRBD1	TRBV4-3	TGCGCCAGCAGCCGCAGACAGGGCTCTGGGGCCAACGTCCTGACTTTC	CASSRRQGSGANVLTF
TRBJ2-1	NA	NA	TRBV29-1	TGCAGCGTTCAAGGGCTTCGGGACGATTACAATGAGCAGTTCTTC	CSVQGLRDDYNEQFF
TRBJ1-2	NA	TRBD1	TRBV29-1	TGCAGCGTTGTCCCCGGGACAGGGGTTGACTATGGCTACACCTTC	CSVVPGTGVDYGYTF
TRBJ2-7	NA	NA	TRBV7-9	TGTGCCAGCAGCCCCACCGGAGAGCAGTACTTC	CASSPTGEQYF
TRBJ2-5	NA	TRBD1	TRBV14	TGTGCCAGCAGCCATCTCCCCGGGACAGGGGAAGAGACCCAGTACTTC	CASSHLPGTGEETQYF
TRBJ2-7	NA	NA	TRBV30	TGTGCCTGGAGTGTAAGGAACGAGCAGTACTTC	CAWSVRNEQYF